This T cell receptor beta chain was sequenced for a study of CD8 T cells in ankylosing spondylitis. Study conclusions and caveats: Reported data indicate significant enrichment of disease-linked clones within matched ankylosing spondylitis synovial fluid. Disease-linked clones displayed a CD8+ phenotype and appeared relatively rarely in peripheral blood. Some of the motif variants had earlier been found in reactive arthritis patients' fluid and blood. Ankylosing spondylitis blood seemed to carry a telltale TCR beta motif made of eight highly homologous variants.

TCR beta libraries were made by quantitative 5'-RACE with molecular barcodes. Each CDR3 protein gets one entry after TCRdb re-called the 5' RACE reads with MiXCR. The table has 450,000 to 550,000 distinct CDR3 sequences, 5.3% seen once. Trimming pared 4 bases from V and 14 bases from J, leaving 20 bases between. CDR3 length equals 14 residues. This clonotype occurred many times. What it binds is unknown. The TCR sequence derives from a male donor with ankylosing spondylitis. The sequencing input was blood, either unsorted or a sorted T cell fraction (not recorded which). The V and J genes are TRBV12-3 or TRBV12-4 and TRBJ2-2; TRBD2 might be the D (6 bases). As DNA, the CDR3 is TGTGCCAGCAGTTGGGACTCTGGAACCGGAGTCCTGTTTTTT. It translates to CASSWDSGTGVLFF.